Listed here is a single T cell receptor beta chain. Its target is not known. The sample is drawn from a study of regulatory dendritic cells for organ transplantation. Overall study findings and caveats: Mature dendritic cells appeared to drive more memory CD8+ clonal expansion than regulatory ones. The authors noted considerable between-person heterogeneity in alloreactive memory CD8+ cells. Memory T cells were less diverse than naive, with memory CD8+ most oligoclonal.

Assay: immunoSEQ multiplex PCR; the TCRdb copy retains only in-frame clones and omits some. The sample consists of almost 35,000 clones, about 89% of them appearing once. The specimen sequenced was naive CD4+ T cells from blood. Subset here: CD45RA+ naive T cells. The TCR originated in a human donor in good health.

This chain's CDR3 is CASSLQGTGELFF. Written as DNA, the CDR3 is TGTGCCAGCAGTCTACAGGGAACCGGGGAGCTGTTTTTT. The chain links TRBV28 to TRBJ2-2; TRBD1 might be the D (6 bases). CDR1 is MDHEN, CDR2 SYDVKM, per germline. The CDR3 is 13 amino acids. The V end was cut by 5 bases, the J end by 5 bases, with 9 bases between.